This passage covers 9 T cell receptor beta chains from one sample sequenced in a study of blood T cell repertoires in COVID-19. Clones were sequenced by immunoSEQ multiplex PCR, and TCRdb holds only the in-frame ones, with some missing. Among 200,000 to 300,000 clones listed, roughly four fifths were seen once. Sequenced sample: peripheral blood. These TCRs come from a woman older than 75 with COVID-19, enrolled during active disease.

The J gene is TRBJ2-1, the V gene TRBV27, with D unclear. The CDR3 runs to 13 residues. Trimming removed 7 bases at V and 0 bases at J, with 7 bases between. Germline V lookup: CDR1 MNHEY, CDR2 SMNVEV (reference sequence). CDR3 loop: CASKMSSYNEQFF. Written as DNA, the CDR3 is TGTGCCAGCAAAATGAGCTCCTACAATGAGCAGTTCTTC.

In the case of this clone: The same CDR3 arises from other DNA sequences in this sample as well. CDR3 residues: CASSVSGNTGELFF. The CDR3 coding sequence is TGTGCCAGCAGCGTAAGCGGGAACACCGGGGAGCTGTTTTTT. V is TRBV9 and J is TRBJ2-2; D possibly corresponds to TRBD2 (5 bases). The V gene lost 1 base and the J gene lost 1 base, with 5 bases spanning the gap. CDR3 length: 14 amino acids. Germline V gives CDR1 SGDLS, CDR2 YYNGEE.

The V and J genes are TRBV5-1 and TRBJ1-2; TRBD1 matches at 8 bases. Germline lookup yields CDR1 SGHRS and CDR2 YFSETQ. The CDR3 runs 14 residues. V lost 6 bases to trimming and J lost 6 bases; unmatched junction nucleotides: 10. For the CDR3, the DNA is TGCGCCAGCACCATTCTGACAGGGGAGGATGGCTACACCTTC. Protein: CASTILTGEDGYTF.

The chain links TRBV6-5 to TRBJ1-3, with D unclear. The CDR3 consists of 15 residues. The V end was cut by 6 bases, the J end by 0 bases, with 12 bases between. Germline loops: CDR1 MNHEY, CDR2 SVGAGI. The CDR3 loop reads CASRPSFSSGNTIYF. The CDR3 DNA follows: TGTGCCAGCAGACCGAGTTTTAGCTCTGGAAACACCATATATTTT.

This clone was seen a few times. This chain joins TRBV5-1 and TRBJ1-2; maybe TRBD1 (5 bases). Per germline, CDR1 SGHRS and CDR2 YFSETQ. With 0 bases removed from V and 7 bases from J, the gap between germline ends came to 13 bases. The CDR3 contains 14 residues. CDR3 in amino acids: CASSLEVGPGGYTF. Here the CDR3 DNA reads TGCGCCAGCAGCTTGGAGGTGGGGCCGGGTGGCTACACCTTC.

This sequence joins TRBV27 and TRBJ1-2; 7 positions agree with TRBD1. CDR1 and CDR2 (germline): MNHEY, SMNVEV (reference sequence). The CDR3 spans 16 residues. With 4 bases clipped from V and 4 bases from J, the junction kept 12 bases outside the gene matches. DNA for the CDR3: TGTGCCAGCAGTTCCAGGGACAGTACTCCTACCTATGGCTACACCTTC. Protein: CASSSRDSTPTYGYTF.

This clone was observed a handful of times. The rearrangement links TRBV19 to TRBJ2-3; D is unresolved. CDR1 and CDR2 (germline): LNHDA, SQIVND (reference sequence). V gave up 5 bases and J gave up 0 bases, with 12 bases separating them. The CDR3 loop spans 15 amino acids. CDR3 residues: CASSEVASSTDTQYF. The CDR3, as DNA: TGTGCCAGTAGTGAGGTAGCCTCTAGCACAGATACGCAGTATTTT.

V and J are TRBV27 and TRBJ1-6; 7 nucleotides align to TRBD1. Germline loops: CDR1 MNHEY, CDR2 SMNVEV (reference sequence). V dropped 7 bases and J dropped 0; count of bases not matched to a gene: 9. The length of the CDR3 is 17 residues. The CDR3 DNA follows: TGTGCCAGCACCGACAGGGCACCCAGCTCCTATAATTCACCCCTCCACTTT. Translating gives CASTDRAPSSYNSPLHF.

DNA for the CDR3: TGTGCAAGTCGCTTGCTCGGGGATCGGGGCTCTGGAAACACCATATATTTT. This gives the protein CASRLLGDRGSGNTIYF. The V call is TRBV12-2, the J call TRBJ1-3. TRBV12-2 represents a pseudogene. The CDR3 spans 17 residues.